This T cell receptor (beta chain) was captured in a study of vaccination and CD4 T cells after COVID-19. Treatment meaning: approximately nine-day PBMC culture with coronavirus spike peptide pools or control peptides (ViraFEST assay). The CDR3 runs 16 residues. V was trimmed by 6 bases and J by 8 bases, leaving 24 bases between them. The germline gives CDR1 MDHEN, CDR2 SYDVKM. On this clonotype: Antigen: not known.

CD4+ T cells that had been cultured provided DNA sequenced with the Oncomine TCR Beta short-read assay. A single record per CDR3 protein comes from TCRdb applying MiXCR to the PCR reads. The sample consists of fewer than 20,000 distinct CDR3 sequences, about 56% of them appearing once. The V gene is TRBV28, the J gene TRBJ2-3; D not certain. Sequencing input: CD4+ T cells from blood, cultured in vitro. This receptor was obtained from a human donor who had recovered from COVID-19. This chain's CDR3 is CASRARSVLGPPTQYF. DNA for the CDR3: TGTGCCAGCAGGGCCAGATCGGTTCTTGGCCCCCCTACGCAGTATTTT. Complete variable domain (other parts from reference TRBV28 and TRBJ2-3): DVKVTQSSRYLVKRTGEKVFLECVQDMDHENMFWYRQDPGLGLRLIYFSYDVKMKEKGDIPEGYSVSREKKERFSLILESASTNQTSMYLCASRARSVLGPPTQYFGPGTRLTVL.